Following are 25 T cell receptor beta chains from one sample sequenced in a study of blood T cell repertoires in COVID-19. Produced via immunoSEQ multiplex PCR; TCRdb's table is partial and in-frame only. The sample lists over 85,000 clones, approximately 90% seen once, with approximately 3.4% in the top ten. Sequenced input: peripheral blood. Receptors originate from a woman aged 45-59 years with acute or convalescent COVID-19.

This chain links TRBV3-1 (or the pseudogene TRBV3-2) with TRBJ2-3, with unresolved D. The length of the CDR3 is 12 residues. V shed 1 base and J shed 4 bases, with 3 bases lying between them. The germline V gene encodes CDR1 LGHDT and CDR2 YNNKEL (reference sequence). CDR3: CASSQAADTQYF. The CDR3 coding sequence is TGTGCCAGCAGCCAAGCCGCAGATACGCAGTATTTT.

J is TRBJ1-1 and V is TRBV4-1, with a possible D match to TRBD1 (5 bases). Germline loops: CDR1 MGHRA, CDR2 YSYEKL. This CDR3 is built from 15 residues. Trimming took 0 bases from V and 2 from J, leaving 10 bases between them. The CDR3: CASSQDMGRNTEAFF. CDR3 DNA: TGCGCCAGCAGCCAAGATATGGGGCGTAACACTGAAGCTTTCTTT.

This chain uses TRBV7-2 with TRBJ1-6; 8 bases agree with TRBD1. Germline V gene lookup returns CDR1 SGHTA and CDR2 FQGNSA. The CDR3 is 18 amino acids. V lost 5 bases, J lost 6 bases, and 15 bases stayed unmatched. The CDR3 region is CASSLFPGQAALNSPLHF. CDR3 bases: TGTGCCAGCAGCCTATTTCCGGGACAGGCGGCACTTAATTCACCCCTCCACTTT.

The chain combines TRBV2 with TRBJ1-5; D unclear. CDR1 is SNHLY, CDR2 FYNNEI, per germline. The CDR3 is 13 residues long. The V end was cut by 6 bases, the J end by 4 bases, with 10 bases between. CDR3 sequence (DNA): TGTGCCAGCAGCGGGGAACTTAATCAGCCCCAGCATTTT. This codes for CASSGELNQPQHF.

The rearrangement links TRBV5-1 to TRBJ2-5, with TRBD2 matching 13 bases. CDR1 is SGHRS and CDR2 is YFSETQ in the germline V gene. After removal of 3 bases from V and 7 bases from J, the junction contained 6 bases not matched to a gene. The CDR3 is made up of 15 amino acids. CDR3 nucleotides: TGCGCCAGCAGCTCCGGACTAGCGGGAGTGGGGACCCAGTACTTC. Protein: CASSSGLAGVGTQYF.

In nucleotides, the CDR3 is TGTGCCAGCAGTTCAGGGTACAACTATGGCTACACCTTC. It yields the protein CASSSGYNYGYTF. J is TRBJ1-2 and V is TRBV12-3 or TRBV12-4; D is perhaps TRBD1 (5 bases). V lost 4 bases and J lost 2, with 8 bases in between. The CDR3 sequence is 13 residues long.

V gene TRBV23-1 combines with J gene TRBJ2-7; 7 bases match TRBD2. TRBV23-1 is annotated as an ORF whose role is uncertain. Unmatched junction bases numbered 9, after V lost 0 bases and J lost 4 bases. The CDR3 covers 16 residues. CDR3 in amino acids: CASSQSKGGSEYEQYF. As DNA, the CDR3 is TGCGCCAGCAGTCAATCCAAGGGCGGGAGCGAGTACGAGCAGTACTTC.

This sequence joins TRBV23-1 and TRBJ2-7; D uncertain. TRBV23-1 belongs to the ORF category, with a function that is uncertain. This CDR3 has 15 amino acids. V dropped 0 bases and J dropped 0 bases, with 9 bases sitting between them. In DNA, the CDR3 is TGCGCCAGCAGTCAATCGCAGGCCATCTCCTACGAGCAGTACTTC. Protein product: CASSQSQAISYEQYF.

V and J are TRBV7-8 and TRBJ1-5; D might be TRBD1 (5 bases). Germline CDR1 reads SGHVS; CDR2 reads FQNEAQ. Trimming left V 1 base short and J 2 bases short, with 15 bases between. CDR3 length: 17 amino acids. CDR3 loop: CASSLDGGGWGNQPQHF. CDR3 DNA sequence: TGTGCCAGCAGCTTAGACGGGGGGGGTTGGGGCAATCAGCCCCAGCATTTT. The full variable domain, in which reference TRBV7-8 and TRBJ1-5 provide the parts outside the CDR3, is GAGVSQSPRYKVAKRGQDVALRCDPISGHVSLFWYQQALGQGPEFLTYFQNEAQLDKSGLPSDRFFAERPEGSVSTLKIQRTQQEDSAVYLCASSLDGGGWGNQPQHFGDGTRLSIL.

J is TRBJ2-7 and V is TRBV4-1; the match to TRBD2 covers 11 bases. J lost 2 bases, V lost 4 bases, and 7 bases had no gene match. This CDR3 comprises 16 residues. Germline V gene lookup returns CDR1 MGHRA and CDR2 YSYEKL. The chain's CDR3 is CASSPSGTSGAYEQYF. DNA for the CDR3: TGCGCCAGCAGCCCCTCCGGGACTAGCGGAGCCTACGAGCAGTACTTC.

As concerns this clone: At one end, the junction sequence differs from germline, possibly due to a read error. The DNA of the CDR3 is TGTGCCAGCAGTTCGACTAGGACCTCCTCCGAGCAGTACTTC. It codes for CASSSTRTSSEQYF. This sequence joins TRBV6-5 and TRBJ2-7, with a possible D match to TRBD2 (6 bases). This CDR3 is 14 amino acids long. Germline loops: CDR1 MNHEY, CDR2 SVGAGI.

The gene calls are TRBV6-6 and TRBJ2-2; 8 bases map to TRBD2. V lost 5 bases and J lost 4; bases outside the gene matches: 12. Germline V gene lookup returns CDR1 MNHNY and CDR2 SVGAGI (reference sequence). The CDR3 is 17 amino acids. DNA for the CDR3: TGTGCCAGCAGTCGAGATGGAGCGGGAGTGGTCACCGGGGAGCTGTTTTTT. Amino acid sequence: CASSRDGAGVVTGELFF.

The gene calls are TRBV9 and TRBJ1-6, with TRBD1 matching over 8 bases. CDR1 and CDR2 from the germline V gene are SGDLS and YYNGEE. This CDR3 spans 14 amino acids. The trim removed 0 bases at V and 10 bases at J, leaving 3 bases unmatched. The CDR3 DNA is TGTGCCAGCAGCGTAGGACAGGGGTCCTCACCCCTCCACTTT. Translating gives CASSVGQGSSPLHF. Full variable domain (missing parts from reference TRBV9 and TRBJ1-6): DSGVTQTPKHLITATGQRVTLRCSPRSGDLSVYWYQQSLDQGLQFLIQYYNGEERAKGNILERFSAQQFPDLHSELNLSSLELGDSALYFCASSVGQGSSPLHFGNGTRLTVT.

The chain joins TRBV18 to TRBJ1-6; 8 bases line up with TRBD1. CDR1 and CDR2 (germline): KGHSH, LQKENI. CDR3 length: 17 residues. Trimming removed 1 base from V and 5 bases from J; junction bases left unmatched: 7. The CDR3: CASSPRSTGGNNSPLHF. CDR3 in DNA: TGTGCCAGCTCACCACGATCCACAGGGGGAAATAATTCACCCCTCCACTTT.

This clone was seen only a few times. The chain employs TRBV2 and TRBJ2-7; D possibly corresponds to TRBD1 (6 bases). The CDR3 runs 15 residues. Looked up from germline, CDR1 is SNHLY and CDR2 is FYNNEI. Trimming removed 1 base from V and 5 bases from J, with 15 bases in between. DNA for the CDR3: TGTGCCAGCAGTGAAGAGGGGACACTTTCCCACGAGCAGTACTTC. It translates to CASSEEGTLSHEQYF.

The chain links TRBV7-2 to TRBJ1-4; TRBD1 matches at 7 bases. The V and J ends lost 5 bases and 3 bases, in that order; junction bases with no gene match: 6. The CDR3 extends over 15 amino acids. CDR1 SGHTA and CDR2 FQGNSA come from the germline V gene. CDR3 in amino acids: CASSPGDSSNEKLFF. CDR3 sequence (DNA): TGTGCCAGCAGCCCCGGGGACAGCTCTAATGAAAAACTGTTTTTT.

The J gene is TRBJ2-1, the V gene TRBV11-2, with D tentatively TRBD2 (5 bases). Germline V gives CDR1 SGHAT, CDR2 FQNNGV. CDR3 length: 17 amino acids. With 1 base removed from V and 7 bases from J, the gap between germline ends came to 20 bases. The CDR3 loop is CASSLVPPNHPGNEQFF. The DNA for the CDR3 is TGTGCCAGCAGCTTAGTGCCGCCGAACCACCCGGGGAATGAGCAGTTCTTC.

This chain connects TRBV5-1 to TRBJ2-5; a weak D match, TRBD1 (7 bases). Trimming removed 3 bases from V and 2 bases from J, with 14 bases in between. The CDR3 spans 15 residues. Germline V gene lookup returns CDR1 SGHRS and CDR2 YFSETQ. CDR3: CASSWGDSEQETQYF. The CDR3 DNA is TGCGCCAGCAGCTGGGGGGACAGTGAACAAGAGACCCAGTACTTC.

The chain couples TRBV6-4 to TRBJ2-3; 8 positions match TRBD2. The V gene's germline CDR1 is MRHNA and CDR2 SNTAGT. The V segment lost 4 bases and the J segment 0 bases; nucleotides outside the gene matches: 6. This CDR3 is 16 amino acids long. CDR3 DNA: TGTGCCAGCAGTGCCACACTAGCGGCTAGCACAGATACGCAGTATTTT. Translated, it gives CASSATLAASTDTQYF.

The V gene is TRBV19, the J gene TRBJ1-1; 10 bases line up with TRBD1. Germline V gene lookup returns CDR1 LNHDA and CDR2 SQIVND (reference sequence). Losses at the gene ends were 6 bases for V and 9 bases for J; bases not matched to a gene: 7. This CDR3 is built from 13 residues. The CDR3 here is CASRPGQGRQAFF. The CDR3 bases are TGTGCCAGTAGGCCGGGACAGGGGAGACAAGCTTTCTTT.

This clone was seen just once. The chain employs TRBV7-2 and TRBJ2-7, with 7 positions matching TRBD2. The V segment lost 1 base and the J segment 3 bases; nucleotides outside the gene matches: 6. The CDR3 consists of 15 residues. Germline lookup yields CDR1 SGHTA and CDR2 FQGNSA. In nucleotides, the CDR3 is TGTGCCAGCAGCTTAGGGGCTAGCGGTTACTACGAGCAGTACTTC. It translates to CASSLGASGYYEQYF.

V gene TRBV7-6 combines with J gene TRBJ1-2, with D possibly being TRBD1 (5 bases). CDR1 is SGHVS and CDR2 is FNYEAQ in the germline V gene. Trimming left V 4 bases short and J 8 bases short, with 23 bases between. The CDR3 extends over 16 amino acids. CDR3 DNA: TGTGCCAGCAGCTCGAATAGGGGCGCTTTGCGAGCCGGCTACACCTTC. Its protein is CASSSNRGALRAGYTF.

The V and J genes are TRBV6-6 and TRBJ2-3; 7 bases line up with TRBD1. CDR1 is MNHNY, CDR2 SVGAGI, per germline (reference sequence). V lost 2 bases, J lost 1 base, and 6 bases stayed unmatched. The CDR3 is 16 amino acids. In nucleotides, the CDR3 is TGTGCCAGCAGTTACCCCACAGGGGCTGGCACAGATACGCAGTATTTT. Encoded protein: CASSYPTGAGTDTQYF.

The chain recombines TRBV2 with TRBJ2-7; TRBD2 aligns across 12 bases. The CDR3 spans 14 residues. Germline CDR1 reads SNHLY; CDR2 reads FYNNEI. J was trimmed by 3 bases and V by 5 bases; bases with no gene match: 2. CDR3 residues: CASSLAGGDYEQYF. The CDR3 nucleotides are TGTGCCAGCAGTCTAGCGGGAGGGGACTACGAGCAGTACTTC.

V usage is TRBV7-2 and J usage is TRBJ2-1, with 7 bases aligning to TRBD2. Losses at the gene ends were 5 bases for V and 3 bases for J; bases not matched to a gene: 7. Germline-derived CDR1 and CDR2 are SGHTA and FQGNSA. This CDR3 is built from 15 residues. CDR3 coding DNA: TGTGCCAGCAGCACAGCGGGAATTATCTACAATGAGCAGTTCTTC. Its protein product is CASSTAGIIYNEQFF.